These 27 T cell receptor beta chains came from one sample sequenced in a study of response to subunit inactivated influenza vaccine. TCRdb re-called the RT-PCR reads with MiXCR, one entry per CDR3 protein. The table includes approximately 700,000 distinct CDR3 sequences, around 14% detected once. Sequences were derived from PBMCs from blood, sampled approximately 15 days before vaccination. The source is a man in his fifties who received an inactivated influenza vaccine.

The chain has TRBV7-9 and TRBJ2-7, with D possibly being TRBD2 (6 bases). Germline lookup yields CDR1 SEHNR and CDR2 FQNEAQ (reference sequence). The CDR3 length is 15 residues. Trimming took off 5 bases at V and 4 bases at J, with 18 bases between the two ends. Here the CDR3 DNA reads TGTGCCAGCAGCACTCAAACGGGAGTAGGATACGAGCAGTACTTC. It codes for CASSTQTGVGYEQYF.

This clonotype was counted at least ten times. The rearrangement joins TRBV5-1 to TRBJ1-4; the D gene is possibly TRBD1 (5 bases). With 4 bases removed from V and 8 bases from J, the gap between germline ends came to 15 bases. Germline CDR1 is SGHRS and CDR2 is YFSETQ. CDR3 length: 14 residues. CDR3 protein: CASSTVQGSEKLFF. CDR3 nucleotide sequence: TGCGCCAGCAGCACAGTCCAGGGCTCGGAAAAACTGTTTTTT.

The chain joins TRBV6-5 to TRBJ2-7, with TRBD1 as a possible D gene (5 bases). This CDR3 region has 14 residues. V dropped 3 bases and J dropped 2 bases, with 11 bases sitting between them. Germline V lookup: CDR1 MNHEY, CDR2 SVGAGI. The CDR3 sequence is CASSYLQEAYEQYF. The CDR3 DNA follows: TGTGCCAGCAGTTATCTACAGGAAGCCTACGAGCAGTACTTC.

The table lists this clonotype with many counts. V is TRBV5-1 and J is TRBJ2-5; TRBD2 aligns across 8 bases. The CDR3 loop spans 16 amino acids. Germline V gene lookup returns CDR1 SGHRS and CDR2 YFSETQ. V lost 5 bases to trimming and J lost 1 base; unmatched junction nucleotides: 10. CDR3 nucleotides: TGCGCCAGCAGGAAAGGCGGCGGGGGGCGCCAAGAGACCCAGTACTTC. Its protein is CASRKGGGGRQETQYF.

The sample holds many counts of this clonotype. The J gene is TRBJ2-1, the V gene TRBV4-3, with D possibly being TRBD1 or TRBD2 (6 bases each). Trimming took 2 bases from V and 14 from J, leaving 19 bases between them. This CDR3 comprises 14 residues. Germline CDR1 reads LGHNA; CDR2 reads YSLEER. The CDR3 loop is CASSQRVGGYGKFF. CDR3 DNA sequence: TGCGCCAGCAGCCAACGAGTGGGGGGCTATGGAAAGTTCTTC.

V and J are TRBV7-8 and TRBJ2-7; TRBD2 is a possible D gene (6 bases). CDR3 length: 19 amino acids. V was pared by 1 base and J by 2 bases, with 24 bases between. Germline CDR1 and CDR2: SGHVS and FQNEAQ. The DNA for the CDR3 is TGTGCCAGCAGCTTAGGTGGAGGGAATAGCCTGGCTGCCACCTACGAGCAGTACTTC. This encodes CASSLGGGNSLAATYEQYF.

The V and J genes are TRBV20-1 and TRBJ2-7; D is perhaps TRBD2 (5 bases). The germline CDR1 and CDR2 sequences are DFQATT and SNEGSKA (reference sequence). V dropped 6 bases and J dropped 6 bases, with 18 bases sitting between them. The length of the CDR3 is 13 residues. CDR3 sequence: CSAPPSSAGEQYF. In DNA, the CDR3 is TGCAGTGCCCCGCCCTCATCGGCGGGCGAGCAGTACTTC.

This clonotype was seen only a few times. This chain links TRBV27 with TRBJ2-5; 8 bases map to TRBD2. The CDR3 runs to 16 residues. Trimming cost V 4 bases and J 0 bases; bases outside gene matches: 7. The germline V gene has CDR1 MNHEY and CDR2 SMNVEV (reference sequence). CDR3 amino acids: CASSSLGAGDQETQYF. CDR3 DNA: TGTGCCAGCAGTTCCCTTGGAGCGGGAGACCAAGAGACCCAGTACTTC.

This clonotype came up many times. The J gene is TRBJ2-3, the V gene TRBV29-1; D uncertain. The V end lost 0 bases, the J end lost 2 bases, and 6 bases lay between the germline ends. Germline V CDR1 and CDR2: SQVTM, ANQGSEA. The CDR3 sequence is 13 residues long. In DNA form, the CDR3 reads TGCAGCGTTGAAGATTCCGACACAGATACGCAGTATTTT. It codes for CSVEDSDTDTQYF.

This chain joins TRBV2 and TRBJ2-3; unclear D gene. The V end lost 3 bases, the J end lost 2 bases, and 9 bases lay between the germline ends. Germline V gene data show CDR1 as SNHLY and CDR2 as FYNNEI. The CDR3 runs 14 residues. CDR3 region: CASSEKGPTDTQYF. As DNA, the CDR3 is TGTGCCAGCAGTGAGAAGGGTCCCACAGATACGCAGTATTTT.

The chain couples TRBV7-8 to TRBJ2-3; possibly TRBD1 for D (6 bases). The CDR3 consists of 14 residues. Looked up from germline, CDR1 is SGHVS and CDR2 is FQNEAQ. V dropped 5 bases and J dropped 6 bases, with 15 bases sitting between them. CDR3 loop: CASSRDRWVDTQYF. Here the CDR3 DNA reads TGTGCCAGCAGCCGCGACAGGTGGGTGGATACGCAGTATTTT.

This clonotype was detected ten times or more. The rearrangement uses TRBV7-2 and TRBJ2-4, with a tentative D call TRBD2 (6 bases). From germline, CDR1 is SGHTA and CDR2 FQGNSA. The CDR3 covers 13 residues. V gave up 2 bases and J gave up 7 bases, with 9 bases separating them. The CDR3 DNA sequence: TGTGCCAGCAGCTTACCGGGGGTTAACATTCAGTACTTC. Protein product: CASSLPGVNIQYF. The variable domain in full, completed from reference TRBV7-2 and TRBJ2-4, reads GAGVSQSPSNKVTEKGKDVELRCDPISGHTALYWYRQSLGQGLEFLIYFQGNSAPDKSGLPSDRFSAERTGGSVSTLTIQRTQQEDSAVYLCASSLPGVNIQYFGAGTRLSVL.

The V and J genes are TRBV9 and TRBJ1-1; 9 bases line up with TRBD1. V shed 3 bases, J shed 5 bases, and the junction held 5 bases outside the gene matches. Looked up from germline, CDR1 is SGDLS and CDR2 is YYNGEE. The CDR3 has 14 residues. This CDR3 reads CASSGGQGYTEAFF. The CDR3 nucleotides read TGTGCCAGCAGCGGAGGACAGGGGTATACTGAAGCTTTCTTT. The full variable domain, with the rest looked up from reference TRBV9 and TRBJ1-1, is DSGVTQTPKHLITATGQRVTLRCSPRSGDLSVYWYQQSLDQGLQFLIQYYNGEERAKGNILERFSAQQFPDLHSELNLSSLELGDSALYFCASSGGQGYTEAFFGQGTRLTVV.

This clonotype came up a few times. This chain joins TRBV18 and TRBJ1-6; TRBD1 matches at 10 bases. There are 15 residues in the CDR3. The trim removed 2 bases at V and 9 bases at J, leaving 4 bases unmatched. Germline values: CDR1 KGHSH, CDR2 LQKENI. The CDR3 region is CASSPGTGVSSPLHF. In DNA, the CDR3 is TGTGCCAGCTCACCAGGGACAGGGGTCAGTTCACCCCTCCACTTT.

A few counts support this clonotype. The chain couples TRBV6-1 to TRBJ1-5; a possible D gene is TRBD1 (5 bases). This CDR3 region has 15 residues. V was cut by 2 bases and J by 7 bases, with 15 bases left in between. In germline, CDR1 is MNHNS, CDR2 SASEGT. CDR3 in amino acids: CASSENRSPGQPQHF. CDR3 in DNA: TGTGCCAGCAGTGAAAACAGGAGCCCAGGGCAGCCCCAGCATTTT.

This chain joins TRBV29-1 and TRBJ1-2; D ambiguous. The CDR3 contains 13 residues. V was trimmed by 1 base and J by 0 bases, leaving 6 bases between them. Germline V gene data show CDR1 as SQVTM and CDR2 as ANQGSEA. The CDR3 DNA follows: TGCAGCGTTGAAGCAAGTACTAACTATGGCTACACCTTC. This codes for CSVEASTNYGYTF.

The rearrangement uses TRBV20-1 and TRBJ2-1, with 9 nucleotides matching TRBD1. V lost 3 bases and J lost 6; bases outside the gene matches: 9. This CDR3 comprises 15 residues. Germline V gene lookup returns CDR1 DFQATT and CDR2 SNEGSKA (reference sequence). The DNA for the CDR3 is TGCAGTGCTAGTTCCCCGGGACAGGGTGTCAATGAGCAGTTCTTC. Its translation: CSASSPGQGVNEQFF.

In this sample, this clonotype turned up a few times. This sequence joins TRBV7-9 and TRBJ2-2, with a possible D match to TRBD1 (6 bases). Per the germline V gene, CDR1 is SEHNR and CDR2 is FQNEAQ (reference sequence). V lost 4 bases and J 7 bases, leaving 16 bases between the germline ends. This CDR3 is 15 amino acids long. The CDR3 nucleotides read TGTGCCAGCAGCTCCGGATGGGGACATTACGGGGAGCTGTTTTTT. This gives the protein CASSSGWGHYGELFF.

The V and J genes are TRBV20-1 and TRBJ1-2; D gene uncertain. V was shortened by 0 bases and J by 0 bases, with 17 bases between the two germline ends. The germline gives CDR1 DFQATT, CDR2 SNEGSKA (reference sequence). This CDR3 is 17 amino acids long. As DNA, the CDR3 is TGCAGTGCTAGAGATGTGGCCAGACAAGCTTCTAACTATGGCTACACCTTC. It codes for CSARDVARQASNYGYTF.

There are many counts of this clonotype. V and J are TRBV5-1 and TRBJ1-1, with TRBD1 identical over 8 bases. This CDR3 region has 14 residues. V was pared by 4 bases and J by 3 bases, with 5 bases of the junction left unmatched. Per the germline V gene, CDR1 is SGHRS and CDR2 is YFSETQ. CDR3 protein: CASSLDRADTEAFF. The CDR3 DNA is TGCGCCAGCAGCCTGGACAGGGCTGACACTGAAGCTTTCTTT.

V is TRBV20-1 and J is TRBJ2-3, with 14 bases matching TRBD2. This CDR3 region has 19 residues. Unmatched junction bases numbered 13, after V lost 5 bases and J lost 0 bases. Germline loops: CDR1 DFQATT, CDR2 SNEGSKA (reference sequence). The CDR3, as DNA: TGCAGTGCTCACGGGACTAGCGGGAGACACCTCCCTAGCACAGATACGCAGTATTTT. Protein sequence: CSAHGTSGRHLPSTDTQYF.

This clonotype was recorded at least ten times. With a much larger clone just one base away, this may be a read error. The CDR3 sequence is CASSPGLAIQETQYF. CDR3 bases: TGTGCCAGCAGCCCGGGACTAGCGATTCAAGAGACCCAGTACTTC. This rearrangement joins TRBV4-2 to TRBJ2-5; 10 nucleotides agree with TRBD2. V shed 4 bases, J shed 2 bases, and the junction held 4 bases outside the gene matches. Germline V gives CDR1 LGHNA, CDR2 YNFKEQ. This CDR3 is built from 15 residues.

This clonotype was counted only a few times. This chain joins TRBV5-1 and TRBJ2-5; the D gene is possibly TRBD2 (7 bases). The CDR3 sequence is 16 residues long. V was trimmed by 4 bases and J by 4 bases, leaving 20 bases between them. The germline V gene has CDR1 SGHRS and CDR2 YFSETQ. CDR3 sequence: CASSDRQRGGGETQYF. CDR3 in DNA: TGCGCCAGCAGCGACCGACAGCGGGGAGGGGGAGAGACCCAGTACTTC.

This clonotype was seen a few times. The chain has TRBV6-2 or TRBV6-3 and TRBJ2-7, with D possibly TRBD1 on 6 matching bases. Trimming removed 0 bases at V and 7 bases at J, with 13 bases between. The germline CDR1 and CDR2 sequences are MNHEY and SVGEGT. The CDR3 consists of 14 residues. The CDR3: CASSYSRQGIEQYF. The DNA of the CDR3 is TGTGCCAGCAGTTACTCACGGCAGGGGATTGAGCAGTACTTC.

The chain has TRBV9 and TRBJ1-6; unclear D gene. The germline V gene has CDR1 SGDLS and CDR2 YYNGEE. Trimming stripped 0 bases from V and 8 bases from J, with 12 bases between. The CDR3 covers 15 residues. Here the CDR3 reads CASSVDVGLYSPLHF. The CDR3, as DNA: TGTGCCAGCAGCGTAGATGTAGGGCTCTATTCACCCCTCCACTTT.

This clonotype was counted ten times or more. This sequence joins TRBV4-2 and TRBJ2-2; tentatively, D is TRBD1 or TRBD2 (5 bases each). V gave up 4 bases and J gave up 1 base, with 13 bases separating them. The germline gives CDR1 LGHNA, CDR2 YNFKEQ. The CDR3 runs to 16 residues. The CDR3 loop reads CASSPLGEQNTGELFF. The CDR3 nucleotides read TGTGCCAGCAGCCCTCTGGGGGAGCAGAACACCGGGGAGCTGTTTTTT.

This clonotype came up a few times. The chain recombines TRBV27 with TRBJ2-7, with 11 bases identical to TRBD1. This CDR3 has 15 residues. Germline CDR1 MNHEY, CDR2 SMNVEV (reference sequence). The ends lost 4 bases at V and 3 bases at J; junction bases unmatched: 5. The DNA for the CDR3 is TGTGCCAGCAGTTCCGGGACAGGGGGTGTCTACGAGCAGTACTTC. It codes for CASSSGTGGVYEQYF.